The 26 T cell receptor beta chains below all came from one sample that was sequenced in a study of shared clonotypes between healthy human individuals. It was CD45RO-negative cells, positively selected for CCR7, that made up naive CD8 cells, with terminally differentiated effector memory CD45RA+ cells excluded. Some clones are missing from TCRdb's copy, which holds only in-frame ones; the method was immunoSEQ multiplex PCR. The sample shows roughly 2.1 million clones, about 92% of them seen only once. Specimen: naive CD8+ T cells from PBMCs. Receptor source: a man aged 18 to 29 in good health. Some clones in this sample may be carry-over from other donors' samples.

V usage is TRBV5-6 and J usage is TRBJ2-5, with D unclear. V dropped 1 base and J dropped 2 bases, with 9 bases sitting between them. CDR1 and CDR2 (germline): SGHDT, YYEEEE. The CDR3 is 14 amino acids. The CDR3 nucleotides read TGTGCCAGCAGCTTGTTTCCAGAACAAGAGACCCAGTACTTC. Its protein is CASSLFPEQETQYF.

The chain carries TRBV27 and TRBJ2-7; D ambiguous. Germline lookup yields CDR1 MNHEY and CDR2 SMNVEV (reference sequence). Trimming shortened V by 3 bases and J by 6 bases, and 6 bases separated the two germline ends. The CDR3 totals 11 residues. CDR3 loop: CASSFRFEQYF. CDR3 bases: TGTGCCAGCAGTTTTCGATTCGAGCAGTACTTC.

This clone was counted once. Other nucleotide sequences from this sample produce the same CDR3. The chain combines TRBV27 with TRBJ1-2; D unclear. The CDR3 has 13 amino acids. V was shortened by 3 bases and J by 5 bases, with 10 bases between the two germline ends. Germline V gives CDR1 MNHEY, CDR2 SMNVEV (reference sequence). CDR3 loop: CASSFARSYGYTF. Here the CDR3 DNA reads TGTGCCAGCAGTTTCGCCAGGTCGTATGGCTACACCTTC.

The chain is built from TRBV4-1 and TRBJ2-1; D is possibly TRBD2 (5 bases). The CDR3 is 13 amino acids. Germline V gives CDR1 MGHRA, CDR2 YSYEKL. Trimming took 2 bases from V and 9 from J, leaving 11 bases between them. The CDR3 region has the DNA TGCGCCAGCAGCCAATGGGCACTAGGTGAGCAGTTCTTC. Protein sequence: CASSQWALGEQFF.

Points on this clone: Other DNA variants within this sample encode the same CDR3. The genes are TRBV7-9 and TRBJ2-5; D may be TRBD1 (6 bases). This CDR3 is built from 13 residues. The germline V gene encodes CDR1 SEHNR and CDR2 FQNEAQ (reference sequence). V was trimmed by 1 base and J by 5 bases, leaving 8 bases between them. The CDR3 DNA reads as TGTGCCAGCAGCTTAGGGGGGCGGGAGACCCAGTACTTC. Protein product: CASSLGGRETQYF.

The chain uses TRBV25-1 and TRBJ2-7; 7 bases align to TRBD1. Germline V lookup: CDR1 MGHDK, CDR2 SYGVNS. J lost 0 bases, V lost 3 bases, and 5 bases had no gene match. The CDR3 totals 15 residues. CDR3 sequence (DNA): TGTGCCAGCAGTGATCCGGGACAGTCCTCCTACGAGCAGTACTTC. Translation gives CASSDPGQSSYEQYF.

V is TRBV11-2 and J is TRBJ2-7; 7 bases fit TRBD2. The junction had 14 bases not matched to a gene; V was cut back by 3 bases and J by 6 bases. Germline V lookup: CDR1 SGHAT, CDR2 FQNNGV. CDR3 size: 16 residues. CDR3 protein: CASSFQLSGDHPEQYF. CDR3 nucleotides: TGTGCCAGCAGCTTCCAACTCAGCGGGGACCATCCCGAGCAGTACTTC.

The rearrangement joins TRBV18 to TRBJ1-1, with D unclear. The CDR3 contains 14 residues. Trimming left V 3 bases short and J 6 bases short, with 14 bases between. From germline, CDR1 is KGHSH and CDR2 LQKENI. The CDR3 protein is CASSPQHPGSEAFF. Written as DNA, the CDR3 is TGTGCCAGCTCACCCCAACATCCGGGCTCTGAAGCTTTCTTT.

This rearrangement joins TRBV6-6 to TRBJ2-5, with D perhaps assigned TRBD1 or TRBD2 (5 bases each). V was cut by 4 bases and J by 1 base, with 10 bases left in between. This CDR3 comprises 14 residues. The germline gives CDR1 MNHNY, CDR2 SVGAGI (reference sequence). The CDR3 sequence is CASSLGRFQETQYF. CDR3 DNA: TGTGCCAGCAGTTTGGGACGGTTCCAAGAGACCCAGTACTTC.

The genes are TRBV27 and TRBJ2-7; TRBD1 matches at 8 bases. Germline V gene lookup returns CDR1 MNHEY and CDR2 SMNVEV (reference sequence). The CDR3 runs 15 residues. After removal of 4 bases from V and 2 bases from J, the junction contained 7 bases not matched to a gene. Here the CDR3 DNA reads TGTGCCAGCAGTTGGGGGACAGGCCTCACCTACGAGCAGTACTTC. This sequence encodes CASSWGTGLTYEQYF.

The chain has TRBV14 and TRBJ2-7; no clear D gene. This CDR3 is built from 12 residues. The V end was cut by 2 bases, the J end by 6 bases, with 8 bases between. Germline V CDR1 and CDR2: SGHDN, FVKESK. CDR3 DNA: TGTGCCAGCAGCCAAATGTGGGGCGAGCAGTACTTC. It specifies CASSQMWGEQYF. Full variable domain (outside the CDR3, taken from reference TRBV14 and TRBJ2-7): EAGVTQFPSHSVIEKGQTVTLRCDPISGHDNLYWYRRVMGKEIKFLLHFVKESKQDESGMPNNRFLAERTGGTYSTLKVQPAELEDSGVYFCASSQMWGEQYFGPGTRLTVT.

As regards this clone: The sample has other DNA sequences that encode this CDR3 too. The V call is TRBV29-1, the J call TRBJ1-1; no reliable D call. The CDR3 runs to 12 residues. V lost 5 bases and J 1 base, leaving 8 bases between the germline ends. The germline gives CDR1 SQVTM, CDR2 ANQGSEA. Here the CDR3 DNA reads TGCAGCGTTCGCGGAGGGAACACTGAAGCTTTCTTT. It is translated as CSVRGGNTEAFF.

The V and J genes are TRBV11-2 and TRBJ2-7, with 8 bases aligning to TRBD2. Germline V gene lookup returns CDR1 SGHAT and CDR2 FQNNGV. Losses at the gene ends were 0 bases for V and 6 bases for J; bases not matched to a gene: 7. The CDR3 has 15 residues. The CDR3 DNA sequence: TGTGCCAGCAGCTTAGACCGTACTAGCGGCCTCGAGCAGTACTTC. Amino acids: CASSLDRTSGLEQYF.

The chain joins TRBV6-5 to TRBJ1-3; no clear D. Germline-derived CDR1 and CDR2 are MNHEY and SVGAGI. The CDR3 is 13 amino acids. Trimming pared 5 bases from V and 8 bases from J, leaving 13 bases between. CDR3 region: CASSTMFGDTIYF. As DNA, the CDR3 is TGTGCCAGCAGTACCATGTTCGGGGACACCATATATTTT.

In the case of this clone: Different DNA sequences within this sample yield the same CDR3. The genes are TRBV7-2 and TRBJ2-7; D uncertain. CDR3 length equals 13 residues. Germline CDR1 is SGHTA and CDR2 is FQGNSA. The V and J ends lost 1 base and 4 bases respectively, with 8 bases between them. The CDR3 coding sequence is TGTGCCAGCAGCTTAGTATCAGGATACGAGCAGTACTTC. Residues: CASSLVSGYEQYF.

The chain couples TRBV6-6 to TRBJ1-4, with D possibly being TRBD1 (5 bases). This CDR3 is built from 15 residues. Germline V gene sequence: CDR1 MNHNY, CDR2 SVGAGI (reference sequence). V was trimmed by 3 bases and J by 6 bases, leaving 14 bases between them. The CDR3: CASSYRPGGDEKLFF. Here the CDR3 DNA reads TGTGCCAGCAGTTATCGGCCCGGGGGGGATGAAAAACTGTTTTTT.

Comments on this clone: Other DNA variants within this sample encode the same CDR3. The V and J genes are TRBV2 and TRBJ1-1; no definite D call. V dropped 7 bases and J dropped 1 base, with 4 bases sitting between them. Germline V gene data show CDR1 as SNHLY and CDR2 as FYNNEI. The CDR3 contains 11 residues. Here the CDR3 reads CASKTNTEAFF. DNA for the CDR3: TGTGCCAGCAAGACGAACACTGAAGCTTTCTTT.

This chain joins TRBV23-1 and TRBJ2-7; a possible D gene is TRBD1 (6 bases). TRBV23-1 is an ORF; its function is uncertain. The CDR3 spans 13 residues. With 3 bases removed from V and 3 bases from J, the gap between germline ends came to 9 bases. CDR3 sequence (DNA): TGCGCCAGCAGTCAGGACAGACTCTACGAGCAGTACTTC. Translated: CASSQDRLYEQYF.

This chain connects TRBV9 to TRBJ2-6; no clear D gene. Germline V lookup: CDR1 SGDLS, CDR2 YYNGEE. V was cut by 0 bases and J by 0 bases, with 10 bases left in between. This CDR3 region has 17 residues. CDR3 bases: TGTGCCAGCAGCGTAGAGGCAGGCCTCTCTGGGGCCAACGTCCTGACTTTC. As protein: CASSVEAGLSGANVLTF.

The V gene is TRBV7-2, the J gene TRBJ2-1, with D perhaps matching TRBD2 (6 bases). This CDR3 has 17 residues. Germline V CDR1 and CDR2: SGHTA, FQGNSA. Trimming took off 5 bases at V and 0 bases at J, with 17 bases between the two ends. The CDR3: CASSRLGGLSSYNEQFF. CDR3 coding DNA: TGTGCCAGCAGCCGACTAGGAGGGTTAAGCTCCTACAATGAGCAGTTCTTC.

V usage is TRBV4-1 and J usage is TRBJ2-1, with 7 bases matching TRBD1. This CDR3 comprises 16 residues. Germline CDR1 and CDR2: MGHRA and YSYEKL. After removal of 4 bases from V and 5 bases from J, the junction contained 11 bases not matched to a gene. The CDR3 sequence: CASSPKGQSADNEQFF. DNA of the CDR3: TGCGCCAGCAGCCCTAAGGGACAGTCCGCTGACAATGAGCAGTTCTTC.

The chain carries TRBV25-1 and TRBJ2-1; no clear D. CDR1 and CDR2 (germline): MGHDK, SYGVNS. This CDR3 is built from 13 residues. V was cut by 3 bases and J by 10 bases, with 13 bases left in between. The DNA for the CDR3 is TGTGCCAGCAGTGATTTGGGTTTTATCGAGCAGTTCTTC. As protein: CASSDLGFIEQFF.

The table lists this clone with a count of one. V usage is TRBV7-9 and J usage is TRBJ2-5, with 8 bases lining up with TRBD2. The V gene end was trimmed by 4 bases and the J gene end by 1 base; junction bases not matched to a gene: 11. CDR1 and CDR2 from the germline V gene are SEHNR and FQNEAQ (reference sequence). This CDR3 is 17 amino acids long. The CDR3 loop reads CASSWIPSREGQETQYF. In DNA, the CDR3 is TGTGCCAGCAGCTGGATTCCCTCTCGGGAGGGCCAAGAGACCCAGTACTTC.

This clone was seen once. The gene calls are TRBV7-9 and TRBJ2-5; D remains ambiguous. From germline, CDR1 is SEHNR and CDR2 FQNEAQ (reference sequence). This CDR3 contains 13 residues. V gave up 4 bases and J gave up 5 bases, with 11 bases separating them. In DNA, the CDR3 is TGTGCCAGCAGCTCCCCCCGACGGGAGACCCAGTACTTC. It is translated as CASSSPRRETQYF.

The rearrangement joins TRBV30 to TRBJ1-1, with a tentative D call TRBD1 (6 bases). The CDR3 has 12 amino acids. The V and J ends lost 4 bases and 7 bases respectively, with 13 bases between them. Germline lookup yields CDR1 GTSNPN and CDR2 SVGIG (reference sequence). The CDR3, as DNA: TGTGCCTGGACCACAGGGTTTATTGAAGCTTTCTTT. Protein sequence: CAWTTGFIEAFF.

This chain connects TRBV19 to TRBJ1-1; perhaps TRBD1 as D (5 bases). Per germline, CDR1 LNHDA and CDR2 SQIVND (reference sequence). The V gene lost 4 bases and the J gene lost 1 base, with 19 bases spanning the gap. The CDR3 consists of 17 residues. CDR3 DNA sequence: TGTGCCAGTAGTACCCGGGGTCGGCAGGGCGAGAACACTGAAGCTTTCTTT. It is translated as CASSTRGRQGENTEAFF.